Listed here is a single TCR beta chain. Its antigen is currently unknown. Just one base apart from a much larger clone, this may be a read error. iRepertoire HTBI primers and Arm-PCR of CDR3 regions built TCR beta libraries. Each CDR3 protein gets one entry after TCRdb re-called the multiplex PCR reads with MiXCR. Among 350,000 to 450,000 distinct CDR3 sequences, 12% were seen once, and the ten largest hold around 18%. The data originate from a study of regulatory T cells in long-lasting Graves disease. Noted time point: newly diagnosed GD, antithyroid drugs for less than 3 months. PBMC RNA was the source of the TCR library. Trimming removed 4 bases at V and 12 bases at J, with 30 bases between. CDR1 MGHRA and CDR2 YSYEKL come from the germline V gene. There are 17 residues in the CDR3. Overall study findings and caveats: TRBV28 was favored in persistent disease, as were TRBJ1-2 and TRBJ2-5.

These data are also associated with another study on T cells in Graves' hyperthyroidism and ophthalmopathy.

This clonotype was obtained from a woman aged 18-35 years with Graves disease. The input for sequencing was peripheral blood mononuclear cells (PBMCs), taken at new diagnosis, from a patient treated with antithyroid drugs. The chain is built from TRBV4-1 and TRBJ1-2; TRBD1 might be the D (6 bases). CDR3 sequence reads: CASSRATNLGPRGGHTF. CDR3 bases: TGCGCCAGCAGCCGAGCCACGAACCTTGGACCAAGGGGGGGCCACACCTTC.